This T cell receptor beta chain is from a study of blood T cells in healthy people across ages. Looked up from germline, CDR1 is DFQATT and CDR2 is SNEGSKA (reference sequence). Trimming cost V 6 bases and J 1 base; bases outside gene matches: 11. This CDR3 is 15 amino acids long. A second PCR, run for 7 to 11 cycles, used a sample-barcoded 5' primer plus a J-beta primer mix. Per-sample output comprised a minimum of 3 million paired-end reads containing CDR3. MiXCR, applied by TCRdb to the 5' RACE reads, yields one record per CDR3 protein. The repertoire has roughly 2 million distinct CDR3 sequences, approximately 50% of them found once; the top ten carry more than 2%.

The material sequenced was blood. The V gene is TRBV20-1, the J gene TRBJ2-5; 7 nucleotides line up with TRBD2. This clonotype originated in a woman aged 40 to 50 in good health. CDR3 coding DNA: TGCAGTGCGCGGAAGGGGACTACCCTCCAAGAGACCCAGTACTTC. Its protein is CSARKGTTLQETQYF.